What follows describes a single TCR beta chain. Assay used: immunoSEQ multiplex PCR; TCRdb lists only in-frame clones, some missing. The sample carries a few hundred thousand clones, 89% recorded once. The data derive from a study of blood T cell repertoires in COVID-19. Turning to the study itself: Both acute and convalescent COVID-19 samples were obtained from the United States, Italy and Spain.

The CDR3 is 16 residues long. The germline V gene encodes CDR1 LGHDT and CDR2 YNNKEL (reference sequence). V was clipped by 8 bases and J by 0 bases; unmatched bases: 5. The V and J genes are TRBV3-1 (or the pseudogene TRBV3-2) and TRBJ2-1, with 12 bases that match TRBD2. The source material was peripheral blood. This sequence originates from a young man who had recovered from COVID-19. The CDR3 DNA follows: TGTGCCAGCGGACGGACTAGCGGGATCTCCTACAATGAGCAGTTCTTC. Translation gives CASGRTSGISYNEQFF.